One TCR beta chain is described in this entry. Its antigen is unknown. Since all of the isolated RNA was reverse transcribed, expressed TCRB transcripts were what got sequenced. TCRdb keeps only in-frame clones here, not all; method: immunoSEQ multiplex PCR. The data show some 160,000 clones, with roughly 9.1% seen just once and 2% to 2.5% held by the top ten. Trimming left V 4 bases short and J 0 bases short, with 7 bases between. The CDR3 has 15 amino acids. The germline V gene encodes CDR1 SEHNR and CDR2 FQNEAQ (reference sequence). These data come from a study of beta chain features in type 1 diabetes. Study findings and constraints: Compared to healthy donors, patients appeared to have naive, central memory and Treg TCRB repertoires that were more alike.

Markers CD45RO/CCR7/CD25/CD127/CD95/CD27 served to sort CD4+ naive, central memory, regulatory and stem cell-like memory cells. Every sorted population was more than 95% pure. This TCR was sampled from a woman between 18 and 29 years old in good health. The sequenced sample was central memory CD4+ T cells from blood. This chain uses TRBV7-9 with TRBJ2-6; no clear D. As DNA, the CDR3 is TGTGCCAGCAGCTCCTCGGTCTCTGGGGCCAACGTCCTGACTTTC. Amino acid sequence: CASSSSVSGANVLTF.